This T cell receptor (beta chain) originates from a study of blood T cell repertoires in COVID-19. The overall study: T cells, B-cell-depleted T cells, or PBMCs provided the cDNA or gDNA that served as material.

Per the original methods: From reference gene primer amplification, estimates of nucleated cell counts were derived. Assay: immunoSEQ multiplex PCR; the TCRdb copy retains only in-frame clones and omits some. V and J calls and clone size are given by that table; D and trimming were obtained from the DNA. The top ten hold 1% of the sample, which has 250,000 to 400,000 clones, around 86% seen once. The germline gives CDR1 SGHRS, CDR2 YFSETQ. J gave up 0 bases and V 6 bases, and 4 bases lay outside the gene matches. This CDR3 has 14 amino acids. The clonotype originates from a man aged 50 to 60 with active or convalescent COVID-19. Sequencing was performed on peripheral blood. The gene calls are TRBV5-1 and TRBJ2-7, with 9 bases matching TRBD1. The CDR3 DNA sequence: TGCGCCAGCAAAGGACAGGGGAGCTCCTACGAGCAGTACTTC. This encodes CASKGQGSSYEQYF.